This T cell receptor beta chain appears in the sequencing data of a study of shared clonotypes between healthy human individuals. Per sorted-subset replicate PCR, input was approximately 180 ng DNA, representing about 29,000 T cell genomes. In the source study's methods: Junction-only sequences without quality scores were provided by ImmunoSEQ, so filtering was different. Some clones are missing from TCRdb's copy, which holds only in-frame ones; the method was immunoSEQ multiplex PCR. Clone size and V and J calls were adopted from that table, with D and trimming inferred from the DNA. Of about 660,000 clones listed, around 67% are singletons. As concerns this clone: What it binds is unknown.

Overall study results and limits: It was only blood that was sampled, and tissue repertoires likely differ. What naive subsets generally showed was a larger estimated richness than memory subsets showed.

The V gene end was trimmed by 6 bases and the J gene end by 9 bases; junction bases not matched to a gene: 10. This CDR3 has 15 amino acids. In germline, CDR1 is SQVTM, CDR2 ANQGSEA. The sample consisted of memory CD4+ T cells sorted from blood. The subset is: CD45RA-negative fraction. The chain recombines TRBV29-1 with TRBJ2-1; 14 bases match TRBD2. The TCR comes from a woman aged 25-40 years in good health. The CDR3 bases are TGCAGCGTCAAGACTAGCGGGAGGGCTAAAGGTGAGCAGTTCTTC. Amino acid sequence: CSVKTSGRAKGEQFF.